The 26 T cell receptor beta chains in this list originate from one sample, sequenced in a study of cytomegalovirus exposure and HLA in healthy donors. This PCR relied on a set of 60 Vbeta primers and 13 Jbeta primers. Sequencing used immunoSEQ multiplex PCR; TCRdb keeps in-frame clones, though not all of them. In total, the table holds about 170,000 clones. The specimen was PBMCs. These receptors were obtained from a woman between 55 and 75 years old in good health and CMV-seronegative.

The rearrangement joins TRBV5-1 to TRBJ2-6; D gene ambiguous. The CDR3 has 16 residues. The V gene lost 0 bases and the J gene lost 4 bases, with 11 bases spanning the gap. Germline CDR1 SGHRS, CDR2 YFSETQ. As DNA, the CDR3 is TGCGCCAGCAGCTTGGTTCCCGTGGAGGGGGCCAACGTCCTGACTTTC. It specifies CASSLVPVEGANVLTF.

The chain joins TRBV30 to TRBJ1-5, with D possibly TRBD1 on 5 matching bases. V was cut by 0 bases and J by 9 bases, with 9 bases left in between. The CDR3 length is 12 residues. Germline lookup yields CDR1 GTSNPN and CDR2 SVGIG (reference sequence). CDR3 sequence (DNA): TGTGCCTGGAGTGTCCAGGGTAGGCCCCAGCATTTT. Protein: CAWSVQGRPQHF.

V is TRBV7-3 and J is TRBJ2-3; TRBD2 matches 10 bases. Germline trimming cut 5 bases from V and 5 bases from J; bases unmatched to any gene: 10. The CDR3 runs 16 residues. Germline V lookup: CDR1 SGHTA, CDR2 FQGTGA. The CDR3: CASSPAGAGGQDTQYF. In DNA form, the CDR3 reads TGTGCCAGCAGCCCCGCCGGAGCGGGGGGGCAAGATACGCAGTATTTT.

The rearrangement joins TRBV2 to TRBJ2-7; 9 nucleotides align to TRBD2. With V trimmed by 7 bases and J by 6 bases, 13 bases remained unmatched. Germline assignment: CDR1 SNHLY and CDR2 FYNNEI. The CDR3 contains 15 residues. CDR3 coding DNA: TGTGCCAGCACCCGACTAGCGGAAGGTGGAGGCGAGCAGTACTTC. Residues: CASTRLAEGGGEQYF. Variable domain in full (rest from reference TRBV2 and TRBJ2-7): EPEVTQTPSHQVTQMGQEVILRCVPISNHLYFYWYRQILGQKVEFLVSFYNNEISEKSEIFDDQFSVERPDGSNFTLKIRSTKLEDSAMYFCASTRLAEGGGEQYFGPGTRLTVT.

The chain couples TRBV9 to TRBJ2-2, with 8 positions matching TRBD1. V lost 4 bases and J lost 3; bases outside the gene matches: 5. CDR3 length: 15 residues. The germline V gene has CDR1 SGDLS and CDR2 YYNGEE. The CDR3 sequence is CASSRRGLDTGELFF. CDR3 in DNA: TGTGCCAGCAGCCGCAGGGGGCTCGACACCGGGGAGCTGTTTTTT.

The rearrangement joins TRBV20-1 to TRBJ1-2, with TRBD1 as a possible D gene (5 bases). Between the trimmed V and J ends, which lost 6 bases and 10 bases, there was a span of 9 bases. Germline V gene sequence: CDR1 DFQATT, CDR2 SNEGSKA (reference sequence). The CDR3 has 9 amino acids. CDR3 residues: CSATGFYTF. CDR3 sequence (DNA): TGCAGTGCCACAGGATTCTACACCTTC.

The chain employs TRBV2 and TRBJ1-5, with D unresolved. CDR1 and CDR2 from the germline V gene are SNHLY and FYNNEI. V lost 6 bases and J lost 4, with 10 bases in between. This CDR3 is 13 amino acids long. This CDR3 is CASREGLNQPQHF. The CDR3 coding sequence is TGTGCCAGCAGGGAGGGTCTGAATCAGCCCCAGCATTTT. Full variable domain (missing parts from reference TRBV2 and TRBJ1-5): EPEVTQTPSHQVTQMGQEVILRCVPISNHLYFYWYRQILGQKVEFLVSFYNNEISEKSEIFDDQFSVERPDGSNFTLKIRSTKLEDSAMYFCASREGLNQPQHFGDGTRLSIL.

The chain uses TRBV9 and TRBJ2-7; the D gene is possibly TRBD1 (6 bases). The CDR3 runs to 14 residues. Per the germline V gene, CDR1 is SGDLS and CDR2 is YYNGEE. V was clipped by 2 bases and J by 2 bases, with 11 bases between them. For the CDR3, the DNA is TGTGCCAGCAGCGTCGGGACATTTACCTACGAGCAGTACTTC. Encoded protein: CASSVGTFTYEQYF.

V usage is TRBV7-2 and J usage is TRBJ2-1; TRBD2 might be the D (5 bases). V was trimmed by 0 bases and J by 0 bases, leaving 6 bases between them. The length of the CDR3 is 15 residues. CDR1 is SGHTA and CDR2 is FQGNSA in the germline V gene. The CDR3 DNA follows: TGTGCCAGCAGCTTAGCAGGGAGCTCCTACAATGAGCAGTTCTTC. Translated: CASSLAGSSYNEQFF.

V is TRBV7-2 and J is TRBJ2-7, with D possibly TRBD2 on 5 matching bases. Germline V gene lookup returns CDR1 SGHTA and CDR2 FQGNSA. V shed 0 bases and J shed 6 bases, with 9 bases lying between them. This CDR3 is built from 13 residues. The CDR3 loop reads CASSLARGVEQYF. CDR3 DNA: TGTGCCAGCAGCTTAGCCCGGGGTGTCGAGCAGTACTTC.

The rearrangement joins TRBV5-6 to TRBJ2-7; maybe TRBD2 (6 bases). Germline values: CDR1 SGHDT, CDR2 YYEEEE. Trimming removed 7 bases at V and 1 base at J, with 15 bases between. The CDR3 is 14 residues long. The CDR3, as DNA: TGTGCCAGCTGTCCCCGGGGGTCTTCCTACGAGCAGTACTTC. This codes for CASCPRGSSYEQYF. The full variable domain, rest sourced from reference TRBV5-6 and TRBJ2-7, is DAGVTQSPTHLIKTRGQQVTLRCSPKSGHDTVSWYQQALGQGPQFIFQYYEEEERQRGNFPDRFSGHQFPNYSSELNVNALLLGDSALYLCASCPRGSSYEQYFGPGTRLTVT.

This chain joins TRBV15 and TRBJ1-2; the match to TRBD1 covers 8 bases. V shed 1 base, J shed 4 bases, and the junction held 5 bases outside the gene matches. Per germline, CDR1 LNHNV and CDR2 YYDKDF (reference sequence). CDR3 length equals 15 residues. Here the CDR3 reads CATSRVPGGGYGYTF. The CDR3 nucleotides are TGTGCCACCAGCAGAGTTCCAGGGGGCGGCTATGGCTACACCTTC.

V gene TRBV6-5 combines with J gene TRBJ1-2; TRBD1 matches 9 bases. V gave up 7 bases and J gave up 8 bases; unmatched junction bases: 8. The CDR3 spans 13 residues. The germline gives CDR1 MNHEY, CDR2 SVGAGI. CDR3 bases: TGTGCCAGCACCGAGGGACAGGGAAGCGGCTACACCTTC. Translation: CASTEGQGSGYTF.

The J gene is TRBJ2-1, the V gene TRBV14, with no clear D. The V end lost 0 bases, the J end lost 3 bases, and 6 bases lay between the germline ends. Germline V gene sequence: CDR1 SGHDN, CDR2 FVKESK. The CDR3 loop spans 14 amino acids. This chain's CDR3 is CASSQDPHYNEQFF. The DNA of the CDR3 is TGTGCCAGCAGCCAAGATCCCCACTACAATGAGCAGTTCTTC.

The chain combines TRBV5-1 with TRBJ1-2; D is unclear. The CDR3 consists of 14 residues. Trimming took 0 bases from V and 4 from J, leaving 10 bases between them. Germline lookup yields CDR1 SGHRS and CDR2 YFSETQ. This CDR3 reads CASSLAVAGYGYTF. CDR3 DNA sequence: TGCGCCAGCAGCTTGGCCGTGGCAGGCTATGGCTACACCTTC.

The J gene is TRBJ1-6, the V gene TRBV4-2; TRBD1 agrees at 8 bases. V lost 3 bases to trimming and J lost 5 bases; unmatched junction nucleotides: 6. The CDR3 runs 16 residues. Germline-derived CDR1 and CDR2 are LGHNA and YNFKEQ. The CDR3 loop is CASSQDQTGDNSPLHF. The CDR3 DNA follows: TGTGCCAGCAGCCAGGACCAGACAGGGGATAATTCACCCCTCCACTTT.

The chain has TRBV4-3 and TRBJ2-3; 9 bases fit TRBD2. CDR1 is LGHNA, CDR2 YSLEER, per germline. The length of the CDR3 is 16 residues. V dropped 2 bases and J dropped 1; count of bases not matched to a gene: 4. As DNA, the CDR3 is TGCGCCAGCAGCCAACAGCGGGGGGAGGGCACAGATACGCAGTATTTT. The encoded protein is CASSQQRGEGTDTQYF.

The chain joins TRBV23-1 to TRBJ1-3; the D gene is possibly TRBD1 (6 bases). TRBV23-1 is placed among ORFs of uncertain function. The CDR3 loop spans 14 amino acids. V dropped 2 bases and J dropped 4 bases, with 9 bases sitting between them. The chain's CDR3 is CASSQPQGGNTIYF. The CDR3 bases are TGCGCCAGCAGTCAACCGCAGGGGGGAAACACCATATATTTT.

As DNA, the CDR3 is TGTGCCACCAGCAGAGATAGACAGGGTTTCTATGAGCAGTTCTTC. The encoded protein is CATSRDRQGFYEQFF. The V gene is TRBV15, the J gene TRBJ2-1, with TRBD1 matching over 7 bases. This CDR3 has 15 amino acids. Germline CDR1 is LNHNV and CDR2 is YYDKDF (reference sequence). Unmatched junction bases numbered 7, after V lost 0 bases and J lost 8 bases.

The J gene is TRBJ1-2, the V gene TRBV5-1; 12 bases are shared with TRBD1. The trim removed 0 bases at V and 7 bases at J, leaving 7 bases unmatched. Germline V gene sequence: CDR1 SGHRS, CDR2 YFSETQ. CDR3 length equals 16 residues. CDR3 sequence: CASSLAPGQGASGYTF. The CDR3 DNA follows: TGCGCCAGCAGCTTGGCCCCGGGACAGGGGGCCTCTGGCTACACCTTC.

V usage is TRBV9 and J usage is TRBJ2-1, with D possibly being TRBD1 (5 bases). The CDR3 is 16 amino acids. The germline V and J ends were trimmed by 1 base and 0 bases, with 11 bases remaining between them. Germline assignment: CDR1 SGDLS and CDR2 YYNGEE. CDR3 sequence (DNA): TGTGCCAGCAGCGTATTGGGGCAGAGCTCCTACAATGAGCAGTTCTTC. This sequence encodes CASSVLGQSSYNEQFF. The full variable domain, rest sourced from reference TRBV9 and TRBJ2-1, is DSGVTQTPKHLITATGQRVTLRCSPRSGDLSVYWYQQSLDQGLQFLIQYYNGEERAKGNILERFSAQQFPDLHSELNLSSLELGDSALYFCASSVLGQSSYNEQFFGPGTRLTVL.

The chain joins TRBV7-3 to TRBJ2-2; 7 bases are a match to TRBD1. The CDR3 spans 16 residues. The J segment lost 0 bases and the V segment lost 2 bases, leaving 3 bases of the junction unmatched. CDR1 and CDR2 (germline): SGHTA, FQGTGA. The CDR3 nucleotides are TGTGCCAGCAGCTTAGTAGGGGGCTCGAACACCGGGGAGCTGTTTTTT. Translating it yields CASSLVGGSNTGELFF.

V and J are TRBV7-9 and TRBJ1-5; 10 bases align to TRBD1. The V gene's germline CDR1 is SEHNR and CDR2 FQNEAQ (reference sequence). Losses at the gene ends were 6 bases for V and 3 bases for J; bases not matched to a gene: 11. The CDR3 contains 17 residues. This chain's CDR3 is CASRKGTGDLANQPQHF. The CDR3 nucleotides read TGTGCCAGCAGAAAAGGGACAGGGGATTTGGCCAATCAGCCCCAGCATTTT.

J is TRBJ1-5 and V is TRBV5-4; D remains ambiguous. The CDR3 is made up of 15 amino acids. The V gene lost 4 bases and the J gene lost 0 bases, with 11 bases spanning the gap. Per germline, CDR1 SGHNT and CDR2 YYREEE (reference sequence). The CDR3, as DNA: TGTGCCAGCAGCAAGGCCGGGGATAGCAATCAGCCCCAGCATTTT. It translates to CASSKAGDSNQPQHF.

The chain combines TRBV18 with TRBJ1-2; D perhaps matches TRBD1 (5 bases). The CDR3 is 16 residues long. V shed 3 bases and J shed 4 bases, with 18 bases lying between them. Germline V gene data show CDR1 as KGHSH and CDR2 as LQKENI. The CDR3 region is CASSPGGQGFLYGYTF. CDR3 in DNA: TGTGCCAGCTCACCGGGTGGGCAGGGATTTCTCTATGGCTACACCTTC. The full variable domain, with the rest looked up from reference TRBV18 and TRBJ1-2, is NAGVMQNPRHLVRRRGQEARLRCSPMKGHSHVYWYRQLPEEGLKFMVYLQKENIIDESGMPKERFSAEFPKEGPSILRIQQVVRGDSAAYFCASSPGGQGFLYGYTFGSGTRLTVV.

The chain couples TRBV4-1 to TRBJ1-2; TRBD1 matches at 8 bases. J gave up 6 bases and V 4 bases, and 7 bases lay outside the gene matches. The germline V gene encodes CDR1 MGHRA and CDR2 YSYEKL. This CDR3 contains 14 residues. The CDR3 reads CASSPDIRGHGYTF. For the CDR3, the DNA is TGCGCCAGCAGCCCCGACATCAGGGGGCATGGCTACACCTTC.